This TCR beta chain comes out of a study of blood T cell repertoires in COVID-19. In the original workflow: Researchers report that nucleated cell counts were estimated from reference gene primer amplification. The table came from immunoSEQ multiplex PCR; TCRdb's copy has only in-frame clones and leaves some out. V and J calls and clone size follow that table, whereas D and trimming were derived from the DNA. Among about half a million clones listed, 70% to 90% were seen once. What was sequenced was peripheral blood. This TCR was sampled from a human donor in a cohort sampled during active COVID-19.

The CDR3 DNA reads TGTGCCAGCAGCCCAACCGGTCCCGAGGGCGAGCAGTACTTC. This gives the protein CASSPTGPEGEQYF. This sequence joins TRBV7-8 and TRBJ2-7; D possibly corresponds to TRBD2 (5 bases). The V and J ends lost 5 bases and 6 bases respectively, with 17 bases between them. Per germline, CDR1 SGHVS and CDR2 FQNEAQ. The CDR3 spans 14 residues.